The T cell receptor beta chain described here comes from a study of blood T cell repertoires in COVID-19. The repertoire was sequenced with immunoSEQ multiplex PCR; TCRdb's copy has only in-frame clones and lacks some. The sample has fewer than 200,000 clones; approximately 86% are singletons. Germline values: CDR1 SGDLS, CDR2 YYNGEE. V trimming: 3 bases; J trimming: 3 bases; junction bases outside the gene matches: 3. This CDR3 has 14 amino acids. This clonotype was obtained from a woman aged 40 to 50 in a cohort exposed to, infected with or recovered from COVID-19 (not recorded which). V and J are TRBV9 and TRBJ2-5; 9 positions match TRBD1. Sequenced: PBMCs or T cells enriched from blood (not recorded which). The CDR3 nucleotides read TGTGCCAGCAGCGCCCGGACAGGGGAAGAGACCCAGTACTTC. Its protein product is CASSARTGEETQYF.